In its sample, the clone carrying this TCR beta chain was seen a few times. The data stem from a study of molecular identifiers for immune sequencing clone quantification. The CDR3 length is 16 residues. Looked up from germline, CDR1 is SNHLY and CDR2 is FYNNEI. V shed 6 bases and J 2 bases; nucleotides not matched to a gene: 8. TCRdb analysed the PCR reads with MiXCR anew, one entry per CDR3 protein. The sample has hundreds of thousands of distinct CDR3 sequences, roughly 24% seen once. This clonotype was sampled from a human donor in good health. Some libraries in this study had Jurkat cell RNA spiked in. V and J are TRBV2 and TRBJ2-3; 10 positions match TRBD2. Sequenced: naive CD8+ T cells from blood, with Jurkat cell RNA spiked in. The sample's subset: FACS-sorted CD8+CD4-CCR7+CD45RA+ naive T cells. The CDR3 spells CASSSRLAGFTDTQYF. The CDR3 region has the DNA TGTGCCAGCAGCAGCCGACTAGCGGGTTTCACAGATACGCAGTATTTT.